This is a list of T cell receptor beta chains from one sample in a study of cytomegalovirus exposure and HLA in healthy donors. This table comes from immunoSEQ multiplex PCR, and its TCRdb copy is limited to in-frame clones, with some not included. The table lists hundreds of thousands of clones, roughly 80% of them singletons. The specimen sequenced was PBMCs. The receptors here all came from a male donor in good health and CMV-seronegative. Each CDR3 is given without its conserved first and last residue. The size entry is marked missing in some rows and otherwise reads once, few, many or a size class.

abundance	j_gene	v_gene	CDR3aa
-	TRBJ2-7	TRBV27	ASSSHGPGTVGSYEQY
-	TRBJ2-7	TRBV27	ASMGRGPYEQY
-	TRBJ2-1	TRBV6-5	ASSRLAEGSEQF
-	TRBJ2-1	TRBV4-1	ASSFGLAEQFNEQF
-	-	TRBV10-2	ASSGRSRHYEQY
-	TRBJ2-5	TRBV4-2	ASSQEHRGLQETQY
-	TRBJ2-1	TRBV6-6	AILPLAGGPVNEQF
-	TRBJ1-6	TRBV27	ASSFENRVLTLH
-	TRBJ2-7	TRBV18	ASSPGIGFYEQY
-	TRBJ1-2	TRBV4-1	ASSQDRLTAIYGYT
-	TRBJ2-5	TRBV14	ASSQVRTGSETQY
-	TRBJ2-7	TRBV7-9	ASSSLTGGDEQY
-	TRBJ1-1	TRBV9	ASSVATEMNTEAF
few	TRBJ1-4	TRBV28	ASSLRGPGEKLF
-	TRBJ2-1	TRBV7-9	ASSNLAGSYNEQF